The sequence of this TCR beta chain was determined in a study of blood T cell repertoires in COVID-19. The CDR3 is 14 residues long. The germline gives CDR1 SGHNT, CDR2 YYREEE (reference sequence). V lost 3 bases to trimming and J lost 6 bases; unmatched junction nucleotides: 3. This clone appeared a single time. The protocol was immunoSEQ multiplex PCR, while the TCRdb copy is restricted to in-frame clones and leaves out a portion. The sample has about 190,000 clones; roughly 89% are singletons. Sequencing input: peripheral blood. The sequence came from a man aged 50 or older with acute or convalescent COVID-19. V gene TRBV5-4 combines with J gene TRBJ1-4; TRBD1 aligns across 9 bases. The CDR3 loop reads CASSSTGGDEKLFF. CDR3 sequence (DNA): TGTGCCAGCAGCTCAACAGGGGGCGATGAAAAACTGTTTTTT.